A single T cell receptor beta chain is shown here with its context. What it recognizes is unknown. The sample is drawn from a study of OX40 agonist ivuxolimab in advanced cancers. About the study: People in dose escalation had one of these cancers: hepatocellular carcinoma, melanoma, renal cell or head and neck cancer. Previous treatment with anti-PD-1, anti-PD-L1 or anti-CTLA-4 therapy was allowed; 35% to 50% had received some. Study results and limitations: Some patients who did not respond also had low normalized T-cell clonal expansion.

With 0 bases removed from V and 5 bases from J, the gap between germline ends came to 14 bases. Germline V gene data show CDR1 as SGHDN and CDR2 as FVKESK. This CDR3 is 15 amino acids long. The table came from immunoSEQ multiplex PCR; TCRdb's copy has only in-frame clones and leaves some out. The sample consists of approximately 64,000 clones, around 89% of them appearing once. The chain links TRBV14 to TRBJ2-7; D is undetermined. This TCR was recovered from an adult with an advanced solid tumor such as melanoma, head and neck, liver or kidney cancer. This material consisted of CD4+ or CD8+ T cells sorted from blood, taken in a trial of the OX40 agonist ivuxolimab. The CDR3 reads CASSQEARIGNEQYF. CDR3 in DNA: TGTGCCAGCAGCCAAGAGGCCCGGATTGGCAACGAGCAGTACTTC. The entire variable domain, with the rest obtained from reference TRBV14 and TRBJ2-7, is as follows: EAGVTQFPSHSVIEKGQTVTLRCDPISGHDNLYWYRRVMGKEIKFLLHFVKESKQDESGMPNNRFLAERTGGTYSTLKVQPAELEDSGVYFCASSQEARIGNEQYFGPGTRLTVT.